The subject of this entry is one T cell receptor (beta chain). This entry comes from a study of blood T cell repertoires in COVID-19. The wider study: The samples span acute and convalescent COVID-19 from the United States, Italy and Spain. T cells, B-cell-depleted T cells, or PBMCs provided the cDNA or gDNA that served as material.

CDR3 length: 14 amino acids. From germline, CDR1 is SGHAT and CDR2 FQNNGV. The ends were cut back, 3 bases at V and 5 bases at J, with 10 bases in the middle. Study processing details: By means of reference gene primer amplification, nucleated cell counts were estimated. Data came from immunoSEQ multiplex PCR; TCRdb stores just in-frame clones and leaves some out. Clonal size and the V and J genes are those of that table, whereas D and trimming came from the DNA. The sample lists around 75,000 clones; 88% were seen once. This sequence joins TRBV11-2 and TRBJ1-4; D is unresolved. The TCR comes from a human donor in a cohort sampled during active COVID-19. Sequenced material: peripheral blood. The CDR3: CASSFWAENEKLFF. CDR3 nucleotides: TGTGCCAGCAGCTTTTGGGCCGAGAATGAAAAACTGTTTTTT. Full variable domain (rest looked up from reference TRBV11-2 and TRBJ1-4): EAGVAQSPRYKIIEKRQSVAFWCNPISGHATLYWYQQILGQGPKLLIQFQNNGVVDDSQLPKDRFSAERLKGVDSTLKIQPAKLEDSAVYLCASSFWAENEKLFFGSGTQLSVL.